This passage covers 13 T cell receptor beta chains from one sample sequenced in a study of blood T cells in healthy people across ages. With a J-beta primer mix and a sample-barcoded 5' primer, a second PCR ran roughly 6 to 12 cycles. TCRdb analysed the 5' RACE reads with MiXCR anew, one entry per CDR3 protein. The sample shows under 1 million distinct CDR3 sequences, under 45% of them seen only once. Sequences were obtained from blood. These TCRs come from a man aged 55 to 70 in good health.

The chain links TRBV7-2 to TRBJ1-2; no definite D call. Germline V gene lookup returns CDR1 SGHTA and CDR2 FQGNSA. V was cut by 5 bases and J by 6 bases, with 13 bases left in between. This CDR3 is 13 amino acids long. The DNA of the CDR3 is TGTGCCAGCAGCCCTCGGGGTCTCCATGGCTACACCTTC. Protein product: CASSPRGLHGYTF.

The chain carries TRBV20-1 and TRBJ1-1; 9 nucleotides line up with TRBD1. The J segment lost 4 bases and the V segment lost 5 bases, leaving 2 bases of the junction unmatched. This CDR3 is 12 amino acids long. CDR1 and CDR2 from the germline V gene are DFQATT and SNEGSKA (reference sequence). The CDR3 sequence is CSASTGGTEAFF. The CDR3 DNA follows: TGCAGTGCTTCGACAGGGGGCACTGAAGCTTTCTTT.

This sequence joins TRBV12-3 or TRBV12-4 and TRBJ2-3; TRBD2 is a possible D gene (5 bases). The CDR3 sequence is 12 residues long. V was shortened by 4 bases and J by 7 bases, with 9 bases between the two germline ends. The DNA of the CDR3 is TGTGCCAGCAGTTCCCGAGGGTATACGCAGTATTTT. This gives the protein CASSSRGYTQYF.

This clonotype came up a few times. This chain connects TRBV5-1 to TRBJ2-3, with D perhaps TRBD2 (6 bases). CDR3 length: 15 amino acids. Trimming removed 7 bases at V and 2 bases at J, with 17 bases between. Germline values: CDR1 SGHRS, CDR2 YFSETQ. The CDR3 loop reads CASQTSFQYTDTQYF. Written as DNA, the CDR3 is TGCGCCAGCCAAACTAGCTTCCAGTACACAGATACGCAGTATTTT. Combining the CDR3 with reference TRBV5-1 and TRBJ2-3 gives the whole variable domain KAGVTQTPRYLIKTRGQQVTLSCSPISGHRSVSWYQQTPGQGLQFLFEYFSETQRNKGNFPGRFSGRQFSNSRSEMNVSTLELGDSALYLCASQTSFQYTDTQYFGPGTRLTVL.

The chain joins TRBV15 to TRBJ2-1, with 10 bases lining up with TRBD2. Trimming removed 0 bases from V and 7 bases from J; junction bases left unmatched: 12. The CDR3 has 18 amino acids. Germline V CDR1 and CDR2: LNHNV, YYDKDF (reference sequence). The CDR3 bases are TGTGCCACCAGCAGAGAGCCCTCTACTAGCGGGGAGGTAAATGAGCAGTTCTTC. This encodes CATSREPSTSGEVNEQFF.

This clonotype has a handful of counts. V usage is TRBV3-1 and J usage is TRBJ2-7; no firm D call. V dropped 1 base and J dropped 5 bases, with 6 bases sitting between them. This CDR3 contains 12 residues. Germline V gives CDR1 LGHDT, CDR2 YNNKEL (reference sequence). The chain's CDR3 is CASSQVFHEQYF. CDR3 coding DNA: TGTGCCAGCAGCCAAGTCTTTCACGAGCAGTACTTC.

The chain links TRBV20-1 to TRBJ2-2, with D tentatively TRBD1 (6 bases). V was pared by 5 bases and J by 3 bases, with 13 bases between. CDR1 and CDR2 from the germline V gene are DFQATT and SNEGSKA (reference sequence). CDR3 length: 14 amino acids. CDR3 DNA sequence: TGCAGTGCTCAGACAGGACCCGACACCGGGGAGCTGTTTTTT. Residues: CSAQTGPDTGELFF.

This chain uses TRBV11-2 with TRBJ2-1, with 9 nucleotides matching TRBD2. J was trimmed by 6 bases and V by 7 bases; bases with no gene match: 13. The CDR3 is 16 residues long. CDR1 is SGHAT, CDR2 FQNNGV, per germline. CDR3 sequence: CASNQRPAGGSNEQFF. The CDR3, as DNA: TGTGCCAGCAACCAAAGGCCCGCGGGAGGGTCCAATGAGCAGTTCTTC.

The J gene is TRBJ1-6, the V gene TRBV5-6, with 9 nucleotides matching TRBD1. This CDR3 has 14 residues. CDR1 SGHDT and CDR2 YYEEEE come from the germline V gene. After removal of 2 bases from V and 10 bases from J, the junction contained 4 bases not matched to a gene. This CDR3 is CASSLNRGQSPLHF. CDR3 coding DNA: TGTGCCAGCAGCTTAAACAGGGGGCAGTCACCCCTCCACTTT.

V is TRBV21-1 and J is TRBJ1-1; TRBD1, as called in the table, went unchecked against the DNA. TRBV21-1 corresponds to a pseudogene. This CDR3 comprises 14 residues. This CDR3 reads CASSKGQGVPEAFF. CDR3 coding DNA: TGTGCCAGCAGCAAAGGACAGGGGGTCCCTGAAGCTTTCTTT.

This clonotype came up a few times. The chain recombines TRBV28 with TRBJ2-4; 12 bases align to TRBD2. With the DNA end fitting TRBJ2-7 better, the J assignment may be wrong. Germline CDR1 reads MDHEN; CDR2 reads SYDVKM. The CDR3 runs to 14 residues. Here the CDR3 DNA reads TGTGCCAGCAGTGCTAGCGGGGGGGCCCACGAGCAGTACTTC. Its protein is CASSASGGAHEQYF.

The V call is TRBV6-1, the J call TRBJ2-3, with 9 bases that match TRBD2. With 7 bases clipped from V and 5 bases from J, the junction kept 4 bases outside the gene matches. The CDR3 has 13 residues. Germline V gene lookup returns CDR1 MNHNS and CDR2 SASEGT. CDR3 in DNA: TGTGCCAGCATGGCGGGGGGGGAAGATACGCAGTATTTT. Protein product: CASMAGGEDTQYF.

In this sample, this clonotype turned up many times. V usage is TRBV7-8 and J usage is TRBJ1-1; a possible D gene is TRBD1 (6 bases). The V gene lost 1 base and the J gene lost 1 base, with 10 bases spanning the gap. CDR3 length equals 15 residues. The germline CDR1 and CDR2 sequences are SGHVS and FQNEAQ. The CDR3 spells CASSLEVTGNTEAFF. For the CDR3, the DNA is TGTGCCAGCAGCTTAGAGGTGACAGGGAACACTGAAGCTTTCTTT.